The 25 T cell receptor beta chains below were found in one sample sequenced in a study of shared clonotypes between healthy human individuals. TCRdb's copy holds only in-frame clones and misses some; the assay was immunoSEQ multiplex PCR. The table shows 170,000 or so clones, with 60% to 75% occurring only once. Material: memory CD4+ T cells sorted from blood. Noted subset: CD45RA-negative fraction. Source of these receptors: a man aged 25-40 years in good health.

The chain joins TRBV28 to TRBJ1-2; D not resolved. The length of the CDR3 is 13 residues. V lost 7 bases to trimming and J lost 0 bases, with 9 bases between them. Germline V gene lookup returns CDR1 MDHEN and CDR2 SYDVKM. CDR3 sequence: CASISGPNYGYTF. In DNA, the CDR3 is TGTGCCAGCATTTCCGGGCCTAACTATGGCTACACCTTC.

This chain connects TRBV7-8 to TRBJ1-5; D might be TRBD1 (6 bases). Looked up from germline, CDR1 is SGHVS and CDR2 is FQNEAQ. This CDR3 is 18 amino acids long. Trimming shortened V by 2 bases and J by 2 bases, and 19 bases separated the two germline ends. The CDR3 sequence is CASSLYGLQGIRNQPQHF. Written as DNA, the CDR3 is TGTGCCAGCAGCTTATACGGTTTACAGGGCATCCGCAATCAGCCCCAGCATTTT.

The CDR3 DNA reads TGTGCCAGCAGCGTAGGCGGTCGGACTAGCGGCACCACAGATACGCAGTATTTT. It encodes CASSVGGRTSGTTDTQYF. The chain links TRBV9 to TRBJ2-3, with TRBD2 identical over 10 bases. This CDR3 spans 18 amino acids. Trimming cost V 0 bases and J 2 bases; bases outside gene matches: 9. Per germline, CDR1 SGDLS and CDR2 YYNGEE.

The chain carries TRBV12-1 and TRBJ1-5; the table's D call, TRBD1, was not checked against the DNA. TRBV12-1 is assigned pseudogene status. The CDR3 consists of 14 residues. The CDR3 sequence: CASSFDRSNQPQHF. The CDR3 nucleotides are TGTGCCAGCAGCTTTGACAGGTCCAATCAGCCCCAGCATTTT.

CDR3 residues: CASSVDSNAGVLHEQYF. CDR3 sequence (DNA): TGTGCCAGCAGCGTAGACAGTAACGCGGGGGTTCTACACGAGCAGTACTTC. This sequence joins TRBV9 and TRBJ2-7; 7 nucleotides line up with TRBD2. V lost 0 bases, J lost 5 bases, and 14 bases stayed unmatched. CDR3 size: 17 residues. Germline V lookup: CDR1 SGDLS, CDR2 YYNGEE. The full variable domain, with the rest looked up from reference TRBV9 and TRBJ2-7, is DSGVTQTPKHLITATGQRVTLRCSPRSGDLSVYWYQQSLDQGLQFLIQYYNGEERAKGNILERFSAQQFPDLHSELNLSSLELGDSALYFCASSVDSNAGVLHEQYFGPGTRLTVT.

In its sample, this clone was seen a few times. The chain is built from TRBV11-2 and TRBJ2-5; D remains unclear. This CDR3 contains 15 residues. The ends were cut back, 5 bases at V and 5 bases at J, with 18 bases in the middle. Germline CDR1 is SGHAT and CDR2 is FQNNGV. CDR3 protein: CASSPRLTRRETQYF. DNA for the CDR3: TGTGCCAGCAGCCCGAGACTCACCCGTAGGGAGACCCAGTACTTC.

In nucleotides, the CDR3 is TGTGCCAGCAGTGAAGTTGGCTCGGCGGGAGGGGATGAGCAGTTCTTC. Residues: CASSEVGSAGGDEQFF. The rearrangement links TRBV2 to TRBJ2-1; TRBD2 agrees at 9 bases. CDR3 size: 16 residues. With V trimmed by 1 base and J by 8 bases, 9 bases remained unmatched. Germline V lookup: CDR1 SNHLY, CDR2 FYNNEI.

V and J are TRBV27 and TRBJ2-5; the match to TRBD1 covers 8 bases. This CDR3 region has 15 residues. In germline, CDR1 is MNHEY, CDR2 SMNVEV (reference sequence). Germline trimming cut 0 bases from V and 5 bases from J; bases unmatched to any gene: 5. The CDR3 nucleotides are TGTGCCAGCAGTTTATCGGACAGGGTGTTGGAGACCCAGTACTTC. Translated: CASSLSDRVLETQYF.

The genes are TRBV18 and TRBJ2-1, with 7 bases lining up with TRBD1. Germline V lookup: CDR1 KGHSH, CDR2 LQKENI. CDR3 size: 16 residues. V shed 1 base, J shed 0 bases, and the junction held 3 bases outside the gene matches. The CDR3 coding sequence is TGTGCCAGCTCACCACAGGGGGCAAGCTCCTACAATGAGCAGTTCTTC. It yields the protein CASSPQGASSYNEQFF.

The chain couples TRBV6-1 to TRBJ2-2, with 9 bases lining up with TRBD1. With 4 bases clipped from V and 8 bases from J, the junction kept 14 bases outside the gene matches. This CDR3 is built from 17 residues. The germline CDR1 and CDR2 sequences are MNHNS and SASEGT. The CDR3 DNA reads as TGTGCCAGCAGTGTTGAACCCGGGACAGGGCCTCGAGGGGAGCTGTTTTTT. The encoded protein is CASSVEPGTGPRGELFF.

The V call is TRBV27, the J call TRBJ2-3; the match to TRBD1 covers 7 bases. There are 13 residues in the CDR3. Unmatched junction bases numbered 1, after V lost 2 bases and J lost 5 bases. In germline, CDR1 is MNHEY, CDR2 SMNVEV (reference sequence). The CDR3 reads CASSLQGVDTQYF. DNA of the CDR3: TGTGCCAGCAGTTTACAGGGGGTAGATACGCAGTATTTT.

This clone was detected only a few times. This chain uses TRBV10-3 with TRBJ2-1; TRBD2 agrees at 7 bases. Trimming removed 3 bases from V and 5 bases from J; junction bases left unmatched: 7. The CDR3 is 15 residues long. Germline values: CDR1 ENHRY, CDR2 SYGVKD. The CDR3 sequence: CAISDGGLRNNEQFF. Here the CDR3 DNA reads TGTGCCATCAGTGACGGGGGACTACGGAACAATGAGCAGTTCTTC.

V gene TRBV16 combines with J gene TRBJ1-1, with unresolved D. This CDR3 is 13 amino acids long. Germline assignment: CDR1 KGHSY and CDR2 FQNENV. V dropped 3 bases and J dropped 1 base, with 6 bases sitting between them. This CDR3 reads CASSQQWNTEAFF. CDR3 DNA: TGTGCCAGCAGCCAGCAGTGGAACACTGAAGCTTTCTTT.

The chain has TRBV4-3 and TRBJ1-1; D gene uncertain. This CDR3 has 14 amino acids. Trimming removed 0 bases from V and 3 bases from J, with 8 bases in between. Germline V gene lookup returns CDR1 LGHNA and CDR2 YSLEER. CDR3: CASSQELTDTEAFF. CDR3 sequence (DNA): TGCGCCAGCAGCCAAGAATTAACCGACACTGAAGCTTTCTTT.

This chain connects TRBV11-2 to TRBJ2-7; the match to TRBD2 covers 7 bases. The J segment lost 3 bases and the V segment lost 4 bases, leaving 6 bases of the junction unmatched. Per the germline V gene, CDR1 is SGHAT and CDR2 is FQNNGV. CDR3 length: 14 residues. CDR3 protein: CASSSRLADYEQYF. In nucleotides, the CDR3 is TGTGCCAGCAGCTCTCGACTAGCTGACTACGAGCAGTACTTC.

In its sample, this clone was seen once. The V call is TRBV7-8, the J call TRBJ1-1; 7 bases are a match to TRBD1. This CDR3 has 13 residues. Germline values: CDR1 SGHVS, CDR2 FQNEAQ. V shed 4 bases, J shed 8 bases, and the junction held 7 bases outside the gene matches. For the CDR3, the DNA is TGTGCCAGCAGCTCCCAGGGGGTAGGGGAAGCTTTCTTT. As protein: CASSSQGVGEAFF.

The CDR3 bases are TGTGCCAGCAGCCGGGACAGGGGGGCCAAAAACATTCAGTACTTC. Translating it yields CASSRDRGAKNIQYF. This sequence joins TRBV28 and TRBJ2-4; 11 bases agree with TRBD1. CDR1 is MDHEN and CDR2 is SYDVKM in the germline V gene. Trimming took 6 bases from V and 1 from J; bases not matched to a gene: 2. The CDR3 sequence is 15 residues long.

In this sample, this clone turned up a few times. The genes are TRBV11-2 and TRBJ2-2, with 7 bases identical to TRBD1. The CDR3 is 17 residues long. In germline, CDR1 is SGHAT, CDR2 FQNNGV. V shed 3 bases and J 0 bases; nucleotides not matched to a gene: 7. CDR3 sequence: CASSFRGQTPNTGELFF. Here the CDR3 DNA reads TGTGCCAGCAGCTTCAGGGGACAGACCCCGAACACCGGGGAGCTGTTTTTT.

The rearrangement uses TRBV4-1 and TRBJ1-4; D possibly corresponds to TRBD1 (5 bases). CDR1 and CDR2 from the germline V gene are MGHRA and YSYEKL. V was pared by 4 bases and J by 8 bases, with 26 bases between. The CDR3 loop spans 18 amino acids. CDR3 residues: CASSPISRAWGEGEKLFF. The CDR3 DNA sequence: TGCGCCAGCAGCCCGATCTCCCGGGCGTGGGGGGAGGGGGAAAAACTGTTTTTT.

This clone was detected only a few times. The CDR3 DNA is TGTGCCAGCAGCTTCCAGAACAATCAGCCCCAGCATTTT. This sequence encodes CASSFQNNQPQHF. The chain links TRBV7-8 to TRBJ1-5; D remains unclear. Germline-derived CDR1 and CDR2 are SGHVS and FQNEAQ. The CDR3 contains 13 residues. Between the trimmed V and J ends, which lost 3 bases and 3 bases, there was a span of 6 bases.

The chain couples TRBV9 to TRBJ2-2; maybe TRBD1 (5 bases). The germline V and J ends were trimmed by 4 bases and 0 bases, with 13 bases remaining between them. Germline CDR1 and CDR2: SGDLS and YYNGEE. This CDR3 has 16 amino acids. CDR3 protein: CASSPQGGTNTGELFF. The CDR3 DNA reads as TGTGCCAGCAGCCCCCAGGGTGGGACGAACACCGGGGAGCTGTTTTTT.

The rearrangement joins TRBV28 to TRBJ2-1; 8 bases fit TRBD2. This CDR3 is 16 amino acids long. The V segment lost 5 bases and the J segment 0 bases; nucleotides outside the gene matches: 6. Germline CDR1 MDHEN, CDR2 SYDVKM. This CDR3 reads CASSGQSGSSYNEQFF. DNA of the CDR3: TGTGCCAGCAGTGGGCAGAGCGGGAGCTCCTACAATGAGCAGTTCTTC.

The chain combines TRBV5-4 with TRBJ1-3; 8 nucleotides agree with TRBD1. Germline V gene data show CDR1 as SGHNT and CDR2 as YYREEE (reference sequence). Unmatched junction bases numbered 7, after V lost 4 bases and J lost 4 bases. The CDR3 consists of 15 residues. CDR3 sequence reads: CASSLFQGAGNTIYF. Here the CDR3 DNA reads TGTGCCAGCAGCCTCTTCCAGGGGGCGGGAAACACCATATATTTT.

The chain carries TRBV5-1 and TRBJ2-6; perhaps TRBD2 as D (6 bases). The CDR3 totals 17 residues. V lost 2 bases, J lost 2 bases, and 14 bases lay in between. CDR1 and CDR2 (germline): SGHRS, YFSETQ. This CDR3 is CASSLGTSITGANVLTF. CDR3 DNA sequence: TGCGCCAGCAGCTTAGGGACTTCCATCACTGGGGCCAACGTCCTGACTTTC.

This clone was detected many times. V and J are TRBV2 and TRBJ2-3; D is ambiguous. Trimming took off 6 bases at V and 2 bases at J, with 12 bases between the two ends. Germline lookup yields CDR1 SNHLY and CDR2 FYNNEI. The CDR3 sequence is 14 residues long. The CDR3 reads CASRVGELTDTQYF. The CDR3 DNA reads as TGTGCCAGCAGGGTAGGAGAGCTCACAGATACGCAGTATTTT.